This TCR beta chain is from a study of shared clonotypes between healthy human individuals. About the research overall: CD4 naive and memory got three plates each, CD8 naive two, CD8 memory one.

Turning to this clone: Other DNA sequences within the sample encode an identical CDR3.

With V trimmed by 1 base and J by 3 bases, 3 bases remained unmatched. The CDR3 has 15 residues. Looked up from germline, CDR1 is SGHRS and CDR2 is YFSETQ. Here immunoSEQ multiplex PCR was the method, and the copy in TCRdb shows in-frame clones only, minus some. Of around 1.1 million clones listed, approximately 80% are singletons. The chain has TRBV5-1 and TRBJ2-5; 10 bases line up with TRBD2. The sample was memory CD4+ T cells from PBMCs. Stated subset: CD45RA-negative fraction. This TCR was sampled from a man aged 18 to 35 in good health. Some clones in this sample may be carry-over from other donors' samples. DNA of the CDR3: TGCGCCAGCAGCTTGTTCCTAGCGGGAGAAGAGACCCAGTACTTC. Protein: CASSLFLAGEETQYF.